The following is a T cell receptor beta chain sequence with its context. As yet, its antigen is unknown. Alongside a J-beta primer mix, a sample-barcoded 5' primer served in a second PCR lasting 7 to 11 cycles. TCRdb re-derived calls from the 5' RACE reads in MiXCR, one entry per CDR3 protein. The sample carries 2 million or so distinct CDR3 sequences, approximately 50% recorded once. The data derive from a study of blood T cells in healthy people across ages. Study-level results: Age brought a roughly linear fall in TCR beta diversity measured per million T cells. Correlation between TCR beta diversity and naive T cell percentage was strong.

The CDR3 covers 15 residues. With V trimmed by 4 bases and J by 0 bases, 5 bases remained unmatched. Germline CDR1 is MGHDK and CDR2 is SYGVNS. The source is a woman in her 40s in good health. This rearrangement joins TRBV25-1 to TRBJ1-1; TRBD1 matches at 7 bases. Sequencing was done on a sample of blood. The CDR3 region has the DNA TGTGCCAGCAGTGTAGGGACAGTAATGAACACTGAAGCTTTCTTT. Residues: CASSVGTVMNTEAFF. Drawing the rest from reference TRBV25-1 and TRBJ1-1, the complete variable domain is EADIYQTPRYLVIGTGKKITLECSQTMGHDKMYWYQQDPGMELHLIHYSYGVNSTEKGDLSSESTVSRIRTEHFPLTLESARPSHTSQYLCASSVGTVMNTEAFFGQGTRLTVV.